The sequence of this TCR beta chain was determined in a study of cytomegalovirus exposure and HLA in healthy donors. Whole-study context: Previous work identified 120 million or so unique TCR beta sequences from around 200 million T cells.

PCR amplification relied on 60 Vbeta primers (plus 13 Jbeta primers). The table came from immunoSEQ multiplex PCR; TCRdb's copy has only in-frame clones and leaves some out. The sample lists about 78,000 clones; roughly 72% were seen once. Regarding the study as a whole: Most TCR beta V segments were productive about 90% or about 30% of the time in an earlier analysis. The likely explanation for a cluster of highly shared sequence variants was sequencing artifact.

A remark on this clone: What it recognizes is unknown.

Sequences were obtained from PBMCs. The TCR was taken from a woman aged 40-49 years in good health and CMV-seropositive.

CDR3 region: CASSQGTAVLRDEQYF. The CDR3, as DNA: TGCGCCAGCAGCCAAGGTACCGCGGTCCTTCGGGACGAGCAGTACTTC. V is TRBV4-1 and J is TRBJ2-7; D is undetermined. The length of the CDR3 is 16 residues. Germline-derived CDR1 and CDR2 are MGHRA and YSYEKL. V lost 1 base and J lost 5, with 18 bases in between.